This passage covers 17 T cell receptor beta chains from one sample sequenced in a study of radiotherapy plus CTLA-4 blockade in lung cancer. Assay used: immunoSEQ multiplex PCR; TCRdb lists only in-frame clones, some missing. Among about 73,000 clones listed, around 90% were seen once. The sample was peripheral blood, taken from a patient treated with radiotherapy plus ipilimumab. All receptors derive from a human donor with non-small cell lung cancer that progressed on radiotherapy plus ipilimumab.

This chain connects TRBV5-6 to TRBJ2-5, with D perhaps matching TRBD2 (5 bases). The V end lost 0 bases, the J end lost 0 bases, and 6 bases lay between the germline ends. The germline V gene has CDR1 SGHDT and CDR2 YYEEEE. This CDR3 is 14 amino acids long. The CDR3 DNA sequence: TGTGCCAGCAGCTTGGGGGGAGACCAAGAGACCCAGTACTTC. Translation gives CASSLGGDQETQYF.

The rearrangement joins TRBV18 to TRBJ1-2; TRBD1 is a possible D gene (6 bases). The CDR3 loop spans 16 amino acids. CDR1 and CDR2 (germline): KGHSH, LQKENI. Trimming removed 2 bases from V and 5 bases from J, with 18 bases in between. The CDR3 DNA follows: TGTGCCAGCTCACCAGAAAGGGGGGGGCCAGCTTATGGCTACACCTTC. Its protein product is CASSPERGGPAYGYTF.

The chain carries TRBV7-9 and TRBJ1-5; a weak D match, TRBD1 (6 bases). The CDR3 is 14 amino acids. Germline V lookup: CDR1 SEHNR, CDR2 FQNEAQ (reference sequence). The ends were cut back, 3 bases at V and 2 bases at J, with 8 bases in the middle. CDR3: CASSLAGGNQPQHF. The CDR3 DNA reads as TGTGCCAGCAGCTTGGCAGGGGGCAATCAGCCCCAGCATTTT.

This sequence joins TRBV27 and TRBJ2-7; D ambiguous. With 6 bases removed from V and 1 base from J, the gap between germline ends came to 10 bases. Germline assignment: CDR1 MNHEY and CDR2 SMNVEV (reference sequence). This CDR3 region has 13 residues. The chain's CDR3 is CASSRTPSYEQYF. The CDR3, as DNA: TGTGCCAGCAGCAGGACGCCTTCCTACGAGCAGTACTTC.

This clone was recorded once. This chain links TRBV19 with TRBJ2-7; D perhaps matches TRBD2 (6 bases). CDR1 and CDR2 (germline): LNHDA, SQIVND (reference sequence). V lost 0 bases to trimming and J lost 1 base, with 7 bases between them. This CDR3 has 14 amino acids. In DNA, the CDR3 is TGTGCCAGTAGTATAGAGGGGACTTCCTACGAGCAGTACTTC. It is translated as CASSIEGTSYEQYF.

This chain uses TRBV4-1 with TRBJ2-1, with D tentatively TRBD1 or TRBD2 (7 bases each). The CDR3 loop spans 16 amino acids. Germline V CDR1 and CDR2: MGHRA, YSYEKL. The ends were cut back, 0 bases at V and 5 bases at J, with 14 bases in the middle. Here the CDR3 reads CASSQDQGGVNNEQFF. In DNA, the CDR3 is TGCGCCAGCAGCCAAGATCAGGGGGGGGTAAACAATGAGCAGTTCTTC.

The chain recombines TRBV18 with TRBJ2-1, with a weak D call TRBD2 (5 bases). V lost 8 bases, J lost 7 bases, and 18 bases lay in between. Germline CDR1 is KGHSH and CDR2 is LQKENI. The length of the CDR3 is 14 residues. The CDR3 here is CASRRKAEGNEQFF. CDR3 sequence (DNA): TGTGCCAGCCGGAGGAAGGCAGAAGGGAATGAGCAGTTCTTC. Using reference TRBV18 and TRBJ2-1 for the parts outside the CDR3, the full variable domain is NAGVMQNPRHLVRRRGQEARLRCSPMKGHSHVYWYRQLPEEGLKFMVYLQKENIIDESGMPKERFSAEFPKEGPSILRIQQVVRGDSAAYFCASRRKAEGNEQFFGPGTRLTVL.

This clone was counted once. V gene TRBV7-3 combines with J gene TRBJ2-1; 7 bases match TRBD2. Looked up from germline, CDR1 is SGHTA and CDR2 is FQGTGA. CDR3 length equals 13 residues. V dropped 5 bases and J dropped 9; count of bases not matched to a gene: 7. CDR3 sequence reads: CASSRLASGEQFF. The CDR3 DNA reads as TGTGCCAGCAGCCGACTAGCCTCCGGTGAGCAGTTCTTC.

The chain carries TRBV5-1 and TRBJ2-7, with no clear D. The V gene's germline CDR1 is SGHRS and CDR2 YFSETQ. The CDR3 runs 14 residues. Trimming removed 7 bases at V and 2 bases at J, with 16 bases between. In nucleotides, the CDR3 is TGCGCCAGCCAAAACAGCTCTAGAGCCTACGAGCAGTACTTC. It is translated as CASQNSSRAYEQYF.

This sequence joins TRBV4-1 and TRBJ2-5; the D is unclear. CDR1 is MGHRA, CDR2 YSYEKL, per germline. The V end was cut by 4 bases, the J end by 7 bases, with 10 bases between. The CDR3 totals 12 residues. As DNA, the CDR3 is TGCGCCAGCAGCCCTCCCCTGGGGACCCAGTACTTC. Residues: CASSPPLGTQYF.

The V and J genes are TRBV30 and TRBJ1-4; D gene unclear. CDR1 and CDR2 (germline): GTSNPN, SVGIG (reference sequence). There are 11 residues in the CDR3. CDR3 DNA: TGTTCCGGTACGAAAAATGAAAAACTGTTTTTT. This translates into CSGTKNEKLFF. The variable domain in full, completed from reference TRBV30 and TRBJ1-4, reads SQTIHQWPATLVQPVGSPLSLECTVEGTSNPNLYWYRQAAGRGLQLLFYSVGIGQISSEVPQNLSASRPQDRQFILSSKKLLLSDSGFYLCSGTKNEKLFFGSGTQLSVL.

This clone was recorded a few times. V and J are TRBV18 and TRBJ2-5; D uncertain. This CDR3 region has 12 residues. V gave up 4 bases and J gave up 4 bases, with 7 bases separating them. From germline, CDR1 is KGHSH and CDR2 LQKENI. CDR3 loop: CASSRQRETQYF. The CDR3 coding sequence is TGTGCCAGCTCACGACAACGAGAGACCCAGTACTTC. Full variable domain (missing parts from reference TRBV18 and TRBJ2-5): NAGVMQNPRHLVRRRGQEARLRCSPMKGHSHVYWYRQLPEEGLKFMVYLQKENIIDESGMPKERFSAEFPKEGPSILRIQQVVRGDSAAYFCASSRQRETQYFGPGTRLLVL.

V usage is TRBV27 and J usage is TRBJ2-7, with D perhaps assigned TRBD1 or TRBD2 (6 bases each). Looked up from germline, CDR1 is MNHEY and CDR2 is SMNVEV (reference sequence). The V and J ends lost 6 bases and 0 bases respectively, with 15 bases between them. The CDR3 is 15 residues long. The DNA of the CDR3 is TGTGCCAGCAGCCTAAGGGGGGTCCCCTCCTACGAGCAGTACTTC. Its protein is CASSLRGVPSYEQYF.

This chain joins TRBV10-3 and TRBJ2-3, with D possibly matching TRBD1 (5 bases). V was cut by 10 bases and J by 3 bases, with 17 bases left in between. From germline, CDR1 is ENHRY and CDR2 SYGVKD. The CDR3 spans 14 residues. Here the CDR3 DNA reads TGTGCCACAAGGCAGCAAGACAGAACAGATACGCAGTATTTT. It is translated as CATRQQDRTDTQYF.

The chain couples TRBV5-1 to TRBJ2-7; D remains unclear. V was shortened by 0 bases and J by 7 bases, with 5 bases between the two germline ends. The CDR3 contains 11 residues. Germline values: CDR1 SGHRS, CDR2 YFSETQ. The CDR3 sequence is CASSLEIEQYF. The CDR3 nucleotides read TGCGCCAGCAGCTTGGAAATTGAGCAGTACTTC.

The chain uses TRBV5-4 and TRBJ1-2; D may be TRBD1 (6 bases). The length of the CDR3 is 13 residues. Germline lookup yields CDR1 SGHNT and CDR2 YYREEE (reference sequence). V was cut by 4 bases and J by 2 bases, with 9 bases left in between. The CDR3 loop reads CASSTRGNYGYTF. The CDR3 coding sequence is TGTGCCAGCAGCACCAGGGGCAACTATGGCTACACCTTC.

The V gene is TRBV6-5, the J gene TRBJ1-1; 7 bases are a match to TRBD1. The J segment lost 7 bases and the V segment lost 2 bases, leaving 4 bases of the junction unmatched. The germline V gene encodes CDR1 MNHEY and CDR2 SVGAGI. CDR3 length equals 13 residues. The CDR3 reads CASSYRTGSEAFF. The CDR3 DNA reads TGTGCCAGCAGTTACAGGACAGGTAGTGAAGCTTTCTTT.